Each of the 25 T cell receptor beta chains below was sequenced from the same sample in a study of OX40 agonist ivuxolimab in advanced cancers. Produced via immunoSEQ multiplex PCR; TCRdb's table is partial and in-frame only. The sample includes 55,000 to 75,000 clones, 75% to 90% seen only once; the top ten take 2% to 2.5%. This sample comprised CD4+ or CD8+ T cells sorted from blood, obtained in a trial of the OX40 agonist ivuxolimab. The receptors were gathered from an adult with an advanced solid tumor such as melanoma, head and neck, liver or kidney cancer.

This rearrangement joins TRBV6-5 to TRBJ2-5; 7 positions agree with TRBD1. The germline V gene has CDR1 MNHEY and CDR2 SVGAGI. Trimming took 5 bases from V and 1 from J; bases not matched to a gene: 1. The CDR3 runs 13 residues. CDR3 region: CASSDRVQETQYF. Here the CDR3 DNA reads TGTGCCAGCAGTGACAGGGTCCAAGAGACCCAGTACTTC.

The V gene is TRBV10-3, the J gene TRBJ1-1, with 7 bases fitting TRBD1. Trimming took 8 bases from V and 4 from J; bases not matched to a gene: 13. Germline V gene lookup returns CDR1 ENHRY and CDR2 SYGVKD. The CDR3 loop spans 15 amino acids. This chain's CDR3 is CAIQGGLVGSTEAFF. CDR3 DNA sequence: TGTGCCATCCAGGGGGGGTTAGTAGGGAGCACTGAAGCTTTCTTT.

The V gene is TRBV19, the J gene TRBJ1-1, with a tentative D call TRBD1 (6 bases). The V gene lost 3 bases and the J gene lost 5 bases, with 10 bases spanning the gap. Per the germline V gene, CDR1 is LNHDA and CDR2 is SQIVND (reference sequence). CDR3 size: 13 residues. The CDR3 here is CASSILGATEAFF. The CDR3 DNA reads TGTGCCAGTAGTATTTTGGGGGCGACTGAAGCTTTCTTT.

The chain links TRBV5-1 to TRBJ1-2; D gene unclear. V lost 3 bases, J lost 5 bases, and 14 bases lay in between. The CDR3 is 14 residues long. The V gene's germline CDR1 is SGHRS and CDR2 YFSETQ. In DNA form, the CDR3 reads TGCGCCAGCAGCTATACTGGTGCGGATTATGGCTACACCTTC. It encodes CASSYTGADYGYTF.

The chain is built from TRBV7-9 and TRBJ2-1, with 9 bases matching TRBD2. This CDR3 region has 18 residues. The germline CDR1 and CDR2 sequences are SEHNR and FQNEAQ (reference sequence). V shed 0 bases, J shed 3 bases, and the junction held 9 bases outside the gene matches. CDR3 protein: CASSLAASSSGIYNEQFF. The CDR3 DNA reads as TGTGCCAGCAGCTTAGCGGCATCCTCTAGCGGGATCTACAATGAGCAGTTCTTC.

There are many counts of this clone. V usage is TRBV14 and J usage is TRBJ1-2; 11 bases align to TRBD1. In germline, CDR1 is SGHDN, CDR2 FVKESK. This CDR3 contains 13 residues. The ends lost 2 bases at V and 14 bases at J; junction bases unmatched: 7. The CDR3 reads CASSQSWTGGWTF. In DNA, the CDR3 is TGTGCCAGCAGCCAAAGTTGGACAGGGGGCTGGACCTTC.

V usage is TRBV27 and J usage is TRBJ2-5; a possible D gene is TRBD1 (6 bases). The CDR3 is 14 residues long. V was clipped by 3 bases and J by 4 bases, with 12 bases between them. Germline lookup yields CDR1 MNHEY and CDR2 SMNVEV (reference sequence). The chain's CDR3 is CASSLQGQGETQYF. The CDR3 DNA reads TGTGCCAGCAGTTTGCAGGGGCAGGGAGAGACCCAGTACTTC.

The chain recombines TRBV9 with TRBJ2-5, with 7 bases fitting TRBD2. Germline values: CDR1 SGDLS, CDR2 YYNGEE. V trimming: 0 bases; J trimming: 6 bases; junction bases outside the gene matches: 11. The CDR3 length is 16 residues. For the CDR3, the DNA is TGTGCCAGCAGCGTAGCTGGGGGGGAGGGCTGGAAGACCCAGTACTTC. Translating it yields CASSVAGGEGWKTQYF.

CDR3 DNA: TGTGCCAGCTCCCCTACAGGGGACAATTCACCCCTCCACTTT. Translation: CASSPTGDNSPLHF. The genes are TRBV18 and TRBJ1-6, with 7 positions matching TRBD1. The CDR3 runs 14 residues. Germline V gene lookup returns CDR1 KGHSH and CDR2 LQKENI. After removal of 6 bases from V and 7 bases from J, the junction contained 6 bases not matched to a gene.

The chain joins TRBV30 to TRBJ2-1; 9 bases agree with TRBD1. V lost 7 bases to trimming and J lost 7 bases; unmatched junction nucleotides: 8. The CDR3 is made up of 13 amino acids. Germline lookup yields CDR1 GTSNPN and CDR2 SVGIG (reference sequence). The CDR3 region has the DNA TGTGCCTCGACAGGGGGAGGTCTAAATGAGCAGTTCTTC. This translates into CASTGGGLNEQFF.

V is TRBV28 and J is TRBJ1-5; 7 bases are a match to TRBD1. Trimming took 5 bases from V and 12 from J; bases not matched to a gene: 7. The germline gives CDR1 MDHEN, CDR2 SYDVKM. This CDR3 spans 12 amino acids. The CDR3: CASSLLQGFQHF. The CDR3 DNA is TGTGCCAGCAGTCTTTTACAGGGGTTCCAGCATTTT.

The genes are TRBV5-5 and TRBJ1-2; D ambiguous. Germline CDR1 reads SGHKS; CDR2 reads YYEKEE (reference sequence). V was trimmed by 2 bases and J by 4 bases, leaving 15 bases between them. This CDR3 is 15 amino acids long. The CDR3 loop reads CASSLERARSYGYTF. For the CDR3, the DNA is TGTGCCAGCAGCTTAGAAAGGGCCAGGTCCTATGGCTACACCTTC.

V gene TRBV10-3 combines with J gene TRBJ1-1; D perhaps matches TRBD1 (5 bases). The CDR3 loop spans 13 amino acids. The germline CDR1 and CDR2 sequences are ENHRY and SYGVKD. V was shortened by 8 bases and J by 1 base, with 11 bases between the two germline ends. CDR3 coding DNA: TGTGCCATCGCCGGGCAGGGGAACACTGAAGCTTTCTTT. Protein sequence: CAIAGQGNTEAFF.

This clone appeared a single time. This chain uses TRBV9 with TRBJ2-2, with TRBD1 as a possible D gene (6 bases). This CDR3 region has 16 residues. The germline V gene encodes CDR1 SGDLS and CDR2 YYNGEE. Trimming removed 4 bases from V and 2 bases from J, with 15 bases in between. The CDR3 loop reads CASSPWTEVNTGELFF. Here the CDR3 DNA reads TGTGCCAGCAGCCCCTGGACAGAAGTAAACACCGGGGAGCTGTTTTTT.

This clone appeared a few times. CDR3 coding DNA: TGTGCCAGCAGTTACAGGCAGACGAACACCGGGGAGCTGTTTTTT. Translation: CASSYRQTNTGELFF. This sequence joins TRBV6-5 and TRBJ2-2; D is ambiguous. V was clipped by 2 bases and J by 0 bases, with 7 bases between them. This CDR3 spans 15 amino acids. Germline loops: CDR1 MNHEY, CDR2 SVGAGI.

This chain connects TRBV12-5 to TRBJ2-1; 9 positions agree with TRBD2. Germline V lookup: CDR1 LGHNT, CDR2 FRNRAP. Trimming took 5 bases from V and 4 from J; bases not matched to a gene: 3. The CDR3 extends over 14 amino acids. CDR3 in amino acids: CASGRSGGYNEQFF. In DNA, the CDR3 is TGTGCTAGTGGTCGGAGCGGGGGGTACAATGAGCAGTTCTTC.

The chain combines TRBV27 with TRBJ1-2, with D maybe TRBD1 (6 bases). Trimming left V 2 bases short and J 4 bases short, with 14 bases between. This CDR3 has 15 residues. Germline V lookup: CDR1 MNHEY, CDR2 SMNVEV (reference sequence). Here the CDR3 DNA reads TGTGCCAGCAGTTTAACAGGGTATGGCGGCTATGGCTACACCTTC. Translated: CASSLTGYGGYGYTF.

This chain uses TRBV6-1 with TRBJ2-6; D possibly uses TRBD1 or TRBD2 (5 bases each). The CDR3 is 15 residues long. Trimming left V 4 bases short and J 11 bases short, with 18 bases between. Germline CDR1 and CDR2: MNHNS and SASEGT. The CDR3 is CASSGQGPPADVLTF. The CDR3 DNA reads TGTGCCAGCAGTGGTCAGGGACCCCCTGCAGACGTCCTGACTTTC.

The chain's CDR3 is CAISAPPGYEQYF. CDR3 DNA sequence: TGTGCCATCAGTGCGCCCCCAGGGTACGAGCAGTACTTC. The chain links TRBV10-3 to TRBJ2-7, with D tentatively TRBD1 (5 bases). The V gene lost 4 bases and the J gene lost 4 bases, with 11 bases spanning the gap. CDR1 ENHRY and CDR2 SYGVKD come from the germline V gene. The CDR3 contains 13 residues.

The J gene is TRBJ1-5, the V gene TRBV28; 8 bases line up with TRBD1. The CDR3 runs to 14 residues. Trimming cost V 5 bases and J 4 bases; bases outside gene matches: 4. In germline, CDR1 is MDHEN, CDR2 SYDVKM. CDR3 DNA: TGTGCCAGCAGTGACAGGGGCCCTAATCAGCCCCAGCATTTT. It codes for CASSDRGPNQPQHF.

The chain joins TRBV27 to TRBJ2-4, with 8 nucleotides matching TRBD2. The CDR3 runs 16 residues. Germline V gene data show CDR1 as MNHEY and CDR2 as SMNVEV (reference sequence). Trimming at V came to 2 bases and at J to 1 base, leaving 4 bases not matched to a gene. The CDR3 DNA sequence: TGTGCCAGCAGTTTAGCGGGAGGAGGGGCCAAAAACATTCAGTACTTC. It is translated as CASSLAGGGAKNIQYF.

This clone has a handful of counts. The chain employs TRBV15 and TRBJ1-4, with D maybe TRBD1 (5 bases). Trimming cost V 1 base and J 8 bases, with 14 bases left between them. The CDR3 loop spans 15 amino acids. Germline V gene data show CDR1 as LNHNV and CDR2 as YYDKDF (reference sequence). CDR3: CATSRVAGVGEKLFF. In nucleotides, the CDR3 is TGTGCCACCAGCAGAGTAGCGGGGGTTGGAGAAAAACTGTTTTTT.

The chain carries TRBV7-2 and TRBJ1-3; perhaps TRBD1 as D (5 bases). This CDR3 has 19 residues. V lost 5 bases to trimming and J lost 2 bases, with 25 bases between them. The germline V gene has CDR1 SGHTA and CDR2 FQGNSA. This CDR3 reads CASSPEARRGGGPGNTIYF. The CDR3 DNA is TGTGCCAGCAGCCCAGAAGCGAGACGGGGGGGAGGTCCTGGAAACACCATATATTTT.

This clone has just one count. The chain carries TRBV9 and TRBJ2-2; a weak D match, TRBD2 (6 bases). The germline V and J ends were trimmed by 2 bases and 4 bases, with 15 bases remaining between them. The CDR3 is 16 amino acids. Looked up from germline, CDR1 is SGDLS and CDR2 is YYNGEE. The CDR3 nucleotides are TGTGCCAGCAGCGTCGCCGGGGGACTGGTCACCGGGGAGCTGTTTTTT. Its translation: CASSVAGGLVTGELFF.

This clone was seen a single time. The chain employs TRBV5-6 and TRBJ2-1; 13 bases map to TRBD2. The germline V gene encodes CDR1 SGHDT and CDR2 YYEEEE. The CDR3 is 16 amino acids. The V segment lost 8 bases and the J segment 8 bases; nucleotides outside the gene matches: 13. The CDR3: CASLARTSGSWDEQFF. Here the CDR3 DNA reads TGTGCCAGTCTAGCTAGGACTAGCGGGAGTTGGGATGAGCAGTTCTTC.